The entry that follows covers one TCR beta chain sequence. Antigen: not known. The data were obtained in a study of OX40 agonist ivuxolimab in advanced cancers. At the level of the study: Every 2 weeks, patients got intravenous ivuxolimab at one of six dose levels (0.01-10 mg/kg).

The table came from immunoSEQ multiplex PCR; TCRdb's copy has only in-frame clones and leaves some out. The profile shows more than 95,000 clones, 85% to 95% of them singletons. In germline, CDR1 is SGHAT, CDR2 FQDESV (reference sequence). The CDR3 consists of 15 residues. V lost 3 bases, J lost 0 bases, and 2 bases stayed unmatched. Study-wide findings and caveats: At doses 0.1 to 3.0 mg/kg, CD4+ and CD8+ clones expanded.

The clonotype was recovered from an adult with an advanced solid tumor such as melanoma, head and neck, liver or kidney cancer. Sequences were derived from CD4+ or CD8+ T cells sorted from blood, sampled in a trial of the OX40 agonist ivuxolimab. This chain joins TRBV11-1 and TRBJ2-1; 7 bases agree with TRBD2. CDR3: CASSFGGSSYNEQFF. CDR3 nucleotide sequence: TGTGCCAGCAGCTTCGGCGGGAGCTCCTACAATGAGCAGTTCTTC.